The rows below give T cell receptor beta chains drawn from one sample of a study of T cell responses to AZD1222 COVID-19 vaccine. Here immunoSEQ multiplex PCR was the method, and the copy in TCRdb shows in-frame clones only, minus some. The profile shows approximately 97,000 clones, around 82% of them singletons. The specimen was peripheral blood, collected on day 0 of AZD1222 vaccination. All receptors derive from an adult in good health. Both conserved end residues are part of each CDR3. A D gene is named only where the DNA matches it firmly. Expanded clones are given a class, and other clones once, few, many or no size at all.

TRBJ1-1,NA,TRBV7-8,16,TRBD1,TGTGCCAGCAGCTTGGGACCGACAGGGGGGAACACTGAAGCTTTCTTT,CASSLGPTGGNTEAFF
TRBJ2-5,NA,TRBV18,15,NA,TGTGCCAGCTCACTGTGGTCCCCCGCCGGGGAGACCCAGTACTTC,CASSLWSPAGETQYF
TRBJ2-6,NA,TRBV6-2/TRBV6-3,18,TRBD1,TGTGCCAGCAGTTTACAGGGGTTACTCGGCTCTGGGGCCAACGTCCTGACTTTC,CASSLQGLLGSGANVLTF
TRBJ1-1,few,TRBV27,15,NA,TGTGCCAGCTCCCCCCGGGAGGGCAGGAACACTGAAGCTTTCTTT,CASSPREGRNTEAFF
TRBJ2-7,NA,TRBV24-1,11,TRBD1,TGTGCCACGGGACAGGGGTACGAGCAGTACTTC,CATGQGYEQYF
TRBJ1-2,few,TRBV19,14,NA,TGTGCCAGTAGTATTCCCCCAGAAGATGTTGGCTACACCTTC,CASSIPPEDVGYTF
TRBJ1-1,NA,TRBV19,13,NA,TGTGCCAGTAGTTTTAGTTGGAACACTGAAGCTTTCTTT,CASSFSWNTEAFF
TRBJ1-5,NA,TRBV11-3,13,NA,TGTGCCAGCAGCTTAGATAGGACTCAGCCCCAGCATTTT,CASSLDRTQPQHF
TRBJ1-5,NA,TRBV18,15,NA,TGTGCCAGCTCACCCATAAGGGGAAATAATCAGCCCCAGCATTTT,CASSPIRGNNQPQHF
TRBJ1-2,NA,TRBV5-5,13,NA,TGTGCCAGCAGCTTGTTGCAGAACTATGGCTACACCTTC,CASSLLQNYGYTF
TRBJ1-5,NA,TRBV27,16,TRBD1,TGTGCCAGCAGTTTATGGTCGGGACAGGGGAGGCAGCCCCAGCATTTT,CASSLWSGQGRQPQHF
TRBJ1-6,NA,TRBV6-5,14,NA,TGTGCCAGCAGGGGTACATTGGCGAATTCACCCCTCCACTTT,CASRGTLANSPLHF
TRBJ1-2,NA,TRBV28,13,TRBD1,TGTGCCAGCAGTTGGGGACAGCGCTATGGCTACACCTTC,CASSWGQRYGYTF
TRBJ2-7,NA,TRBV2,15,NA,TGTGCCAGCAGTGACCGGGACCCGAGCTCCTACGAGCAGTACTTC,CASSDRDPSSYEQYF
TRBJ2-3,NA,TRBV5-1,19,TRBD2,TGCGCCAGCAGCTTGGCCGGGCTAGCGGGAGGGGGACGCACAGATACGCAGTATTTT,CASSLAGLAGGGRTDTQYF
TRBJ2-2,few,TRBV4-3,19,TRBD2,TGCGCCAGCAGCCAAGTAGTTCGGACTAGCGGGTTTAGGACCGGGGAGCTGTTTTTT,CASSQVVRTSGFRTGELFF
TRBJ2-2,NA,TRBV18,16,NA,TGTGCCAGCTCCCTCGACTTCGGGTCGCACACCGGGGAGCTGTTTTTT,CASSLDFGSHTGELFF
TRBJ2-2,NA,TRBV7-9,15,NA,TGTGCCAGCAGCCCCCCTAGAGCGAACACCGGGGAGCTGTTTTTT,CASSPPRANTGELFF
TRBJ2-6,NA,TRBV27,18,NA,TGTGCCAGCAGTCTAGGGACTTCCTACTCCTCTGGGGCCAACGTCCTGACTTTC,CASSLGTSYSSGANVLTF
TRBJ1-2,few,TRBV7-2,16,NA,TGTGCCAGCAGCTTAGACCCACCCGGGGGAGGCTATGGCTACACCTTC,CASSLDPPGGGYGYTF
TRBJ1-5,NA,TRBV21-1,15,NA,TGTGCCAGCACCATCCTAACCTTGAGAAATCAGCCCCAGCATTTT,CASTILTLRNQPQHF
TRBJ2-7,NA,TRBV3-1/TRBV3-2,19,NA,TGTGCCAGCAGCCACTCCCGGGGTGTAGGGGGATCTCCCTCCTACGAGCAGTACTTC,CASSHSRGVGGSPSYEQYF
TRBJ2-5,NA,TRBV7-2,15,TRBD1,TGTGCCAGCAGCTTGAGACCAGGGGGCGAGGGGACCCAGTACTTC,CASSLRPGGEGTQYF
TRBJ1-2,NA,TRBV14,15,TRBD1,TGTGCCAGCAGCCGCGCGGGACAGGGGTCTTATGGCTACACCTTC,CASSRAGQGSYGYTF
TRBJ1-1,NA,TRBV6-5,12,NA,TGTGCCAGCAGGTCGACTGCAGGAGGGGCTTTCTTT,CASRSTAGGAFF
TRBJ2-2,few,TRBV5-1,15,TRBD2,TGCGCCAGCAGCTTGGGCGGGACTAGCGCCGGGGAGCTGTTTTTT,CASSLGGTSAGELFF
TRBJ2-1,NA,TRBV19,15,NA,TGTGCCAGTAGGACAGCCCAAAGGGACTACAATGAGCAGTTCTTC,CASRTAQRDYNEQFF
TRBJ1-3,NA,TRBV5-4,15,NA,TGTGCCAGCAGCTTGGCCGGGGGCTCTGGAAACACCATATATTTT,CASSLAGGSGNTIYF
TRBJ1-2,NA,TRBV20-1,13,NA,TGCAGTGCTAGTAAGGGGACTAACTATGGCTACACCTTC,CSASKGTNYGYTF
TRBJ1-2,few,TRBV28,12,NA,TGTGCCAGCAGTTTACTAGGGGTAGGCTACACCTTC,CASSLLGVGYTF
TRBJ2-1,NA,TRBV29-1,12,TRBD1,TGCAGCGTTTCAGGGGGCTACAATGAGCAGTTCTTC,CSVSGGYNEQFF
TRBJ2-7,NA,TRBV27,13,TRBD2,TGTGCCAGCAGCGGGCGGGAGCTCTACGAGCAGTACTTC,CASSGRELYEQYF
TRBJ2-5,NA,TRBV6-5,13,NA,TGTGCCAGCAGTCTTTATGGCCTCGAGACCCAGTACTTC,CASSLYGLETQYF
TRBJ2-3,NA,TRBV3-1/TRBV3-2,15,NA,TGTGCCAGCAGCCAAGATCTAGCTAGCGCAGATACGCAGTATTTT,CASSQDLASADTQYF
TRBJ2-5,once,TRBV27,13,NA,TGTGCCAGCAGTTTATCGAGCCGGGAGACCCAGTACTTC,CASSLSSRETQYF
TRBJ2-5,NA,TRBV7-2,14,TRBD2,TGTGCCAGCAGCTCGGGGGGGTACCAAGAGACCCAGTACTTC,CASSSGGYQETQYF
TRBJ1-5,NA,TRBV6-4,13,TRBD1,TGTGCCAGGGGAAAGACAGGGCATCAGCCCCAGCATTTT,CARGKTGHQPQHF
TRBJ2-1,NA,TRBV4-2,16,TRBD2,TGTGCCAGCAGCCCTCTTGGCAAGCGGGGGGGCGGTGAGCAGTTCTTC,CASSPLGKRGGGEQFF
TRBJ2-7,NA,TRBV27,17,TRBD2,TGTGCCAGCAGTTCCCGCCTAGCGGGAGGGCTGGTTTACGAGCAGTACTTC,CASSSRLAGGLVYEQYF
TRBJ2-5,few,TRBV6-5,16,NA,TGTGCCAGCAGTTACTCAGAACTAGGAGGGGTCGGGACCCAGTACTTC,CASSYSELGGVGTQYF
TRBJ1-4,NA,TRBV6-6,13,TRBD1,TGTGCCAGCAGGGGACAGGGTAACGAAAAACTGTTTTTT,CASRGQGNEKLFF
TRBJ2-5,once,TRBV2,13,NA,TGTGCCAGCATTGGGCAGATCCAAGAGACCCAGTACTTC,CASIGQIQETQYF
TRBJ1-1,once,TRBV6-5,15,TRBD1,TGTGCCAGCAGTTACTCGAGGGACAGGGGGTCTAAAGCTTTCTTT,CASSYSRDRGSKAFF
TRBJ1-2,NA,TRBV7-8,15,NA,TGTGCCAGCAGCTTCTACAGGTGGGAGCTATACGGCTACACCTTC,CASSFYRWELYGYTF
TRBJ1-5,few,TRBV19,15,TRBD1,TGTGCCAGTATGCCCCGACAGGGCGGCAATCAGCCCCAGCATTTT,CASMPRQGGNQPQHF
TRBJ1-1,NA,TRBV4-3,15,NA,TGCGCCAGCAGCCAAGTTCAGGGCTTTAACACTGAAGCTTTCTTT,CASSQVQGFNTEAFF
TRBJ2-7,NA,TRBV19,13,NA,TGTGCCAGTAGCCCACAGAGGGGTTACGAGCAGTACTTC,CASSPQRGYEQYF
TRBJ2-3,NA,TRBV28,13,NA,TGTGCCAGCACCCAGGCGAGCACAGATACGCAGTATTTT,CASTQASTDTQYF
TRBJ1-5,NA,TRBV18,17,NA,TGTGCCAGCTCACCGAGCCAAGGGGATCTCAGCAATCAGCCCCAGCATTTT,CASSPSQGDLSNQPQHF
TRBJ1-1,NA,TRBV19,15,TRBD1,TGTGCCAGTAGAGAATACAGGGGTCTGGACACTGAAGCTTTCTTT,CASREYRGLDTEAFF
TRBJ1-1,NA,TRBV5-1,14,NA,TGCGCCAGCAGCTTGTGGTCCATGAACACTGAAGCTTTCTTT,CASSLWSMNTEAFF